The 30 T cell receptor beta chains presented below share a single source sample, sequenced in a study of cytomegalovirus exposure and HLA in healthy donors. Amplification used 60 Vbeta primers and 13 Jbeta primers. Repertoires were generated with immunoSEQ multiplex PCR, while TCRdb's copy carries only in-frame clones and drops some. The sample lists about 190,000 clones, around 88% seen once, with under 2% in the top ten. The specimen sequenced was PBMCs. These receptors all stem from a man aged 35 to 55 in good health and CMV-seropositive.

The chain combines TRBV27 with TRBJ2-6, with 9 bases fitting TRBD1. The CDR3 runs to 17 residues. The germline V gene encodes CDR1 MNHEY and CDR2 SMNVEV (reference sequence). V was pared by 5 bases and J by 0 bases, with 5 bases of the junction left unmatched. Here the CDR3 DNA reads TGTGCCAGCAGTCCGACAGGGGGGCCCTCTGGGGCCAACGTCCTGACTTTC. Protein: CASSPTGGPSGANVLTF.

This clone was seen once. The chain joins TRBV5-1 to TRBJ2-1; 8 positions match TRBD2. The length of the CDR3 is 15 residues. The V segment lost 2 bases and the J segment 6 bases; nucleotides outside the gene matches: 7. From germline, CDR1 is SGHRS and CDR2 YFSETQ. CDR3 DNA: TGCGCCAGCAGCTTTAGCGGGATGCCGGGCAATGAGCAGTTCTTC. Translating gives CASSFSGMPGNEQFF.

The genes are TRBV5-1 and TRBJ2-3, with D unclear. Trimming removed 0 bases at V and 2 bases at J, with 4 bases between. From germline, CDR1 is SGHRS and CDR2 YFSETQ. The CDR3 has 13 residues. CDR3 protein: CASSLDNTDTQYF. DNA of the CDR3: TGCGCCAGCAGCTTGGACAACACAGATACGCAGTATTTT.

The gene calls are TRBV9 and TRBJ2-5; 8 bases agree with TRBD2. The DNA end is a closer match to TRBJ2-7, so the J assignment may be wrong. The germline gives CDR1 SGDLS, CDR2 YYNGEE. This CDR3 contains 13 residues. CDR3 protein: CASSVGLAGEQYF. In DNA, the CDR3 is TGTGCCAGCAGCGTAGGGCTAGCGGGCGAGCAGTACTTC.

This clone has only one observation. The chain recombines TRBV19 with TRBJ2-5, with D possibly being TRBD1 (6 bases). V lost 4 bases, J lost 1 base, and 13 bases lay in between. CDR3 length equals 15 residues. Germline-derived CDR1 and CDR2 are LNHDA and SQIVND (reference sequence). The CDR3 reads CASSKGQNIQETQYF. The CDR3 bases are TGTGCCAGTAGTAAAGGACAGAATATCCAAGAGACCCAGTACTTC.

On this clone itself: Mismatch with germline at one junction end may stem from a read error. This chain connects TRBV5-1 to TRBJ1-3; a weak D match, TRBD1 (6 bases). Germline lookup yields CDR1 SGHRS and CDR2 YFSETQ. This CDR3 is 15 amino acids long. CDR3 nucleotides: TGCGCCAGCAGCTTGGCGGACAGCCCAGGAAGCACCATATATTTT. Translated, it gives CASSLADSPGSTIYF.

The V call is TRBV7-9, the J call TRBJ1-1; D unclear. The CDR3 consists of 13 residues. V lost 1 base and J lost 1, with 4 bases in between. Germline CDR1 SEHNR, CDR2 FQNEAQ (reference sequence). This chain's CDR3 is CASSLVENTEAFF. The CDR3 bases are TGTGCCAGCAGCTTAGTAGAGAACACTGAAGCTTTCTTT.

V gene TRBV11-2 combines with J gene TRBJ2-2; maybe TRBD2 (5 bases). The length of the CDR3 is 14 residues. From germline, CDR1 is SGHAT and CDR2 FQNNGV. The ends were cut back, 2 bases at V and 6 bases at J, with 10 bases in the middle. The CDR3: CASSLTTGSGELFF. The CDR3 region has the DNA TGTGCCAGCAGCTTAACAACGGGGTCCGGGGAGCTGTTTTTT.

The chain joins TRBV7-2 to TRBJ2-7, with 12 bases that match TRBD1. The germline V gene encodes CDR1 SGHTA and CDR2 FQGNSA. The CDR3 is made up of 15 amino acids. With 5 bases clipped from V and 7 bases from J, the junction kept 9 bases outside the gene matches. As DNA, the CDR3 is TGTGCCAGCAGCAACCGGGACAGGGGGCTGGGGGAGCAGTACTTC. It translates to CASSNRDRGLGEQYF.

The genes are TRBV7-2 and TRBJ2-5; D possibly corresponds to TRBD2 (6 bases). Germline lookup yields CDR1 SGHTA and CDR2 FQGNSA. CDR3 length equals 15 residues. Trimming removed 3 bases from V and 1 base from J, with 12 bases in between. CDR3: CTSSFGNSGQETQYF. The DNA for the CDR3 is TGTACCAGCAGCTTCGGTAATAGCGGCCAAGAGACCCAGTACTTC.

In DNA form, the CDR3 reads TGTGCCAGCAGAGGGGGCTACGAGCAGTACTTC. It codes for CASRGGYEQYF. This sequence joins TRBV7-6 and TRBJ2-7; the D gene is possibly TRBD1 (6 bases). Germline V gene sequence: CDR1 SGHVS, CDR2 FNYEAQ. Trimming stripped 6 bases from V and 3 bases from J, with 6 bases between. The CDR3 extends over 11 amino acids.

The chain uses TRBV14 and TRBJ2-7, with D perhaps matching TRBD2 (6 bases). This CDR3 is 14 amino acids long. V was cut by 1 base and J by 3 bases, with 10 bases left in between. Looked up from germline, CDR1 is SGHDN and CDR2 is FVKESK. The CDR3 DNA sequence: TGTGCCAGCAGCCAAGCCGGGGGTCTCTACGAGCAGTACTTC. This sequence encodes CASSQAGGLYEQYF.

This chain uses TRBV6-5 with TRBJ1-2; the match to TRBD1 covers 9 bases. The CDR3 runs to 14 residues. J lost 7 bases, V lost 2 bases, and 5 bases had no gene match. Per germline, CDR1 MNHEY and CDR2 SVGAGI. CDR3 in DNA: TGTGCCAGCAGTTACGGACAGGGGAGCGGTGGCTACACCTTC. Translating gives CASSYGQGSGGYTF.

Details on this clone: Other DNA sequences within the sample encode an identical CDR3. The CDR3 bases are TGTGCCAGCAGCTCCCGGGAACTGCGAGAGACCCAGTACTTC. Encoded protein: CASSSRELRETQYF. J is TRBJ2-5 and V is TRBV7-9; a possible D gene is TRBD2 (5 bases). The germline gives CDR1 SEHNR, CDR2 FQNEAQ (reference sequence). V was shortened by 4 bases and J by 4 bases, with 13 bases between the two germline ends. The CDR3 length is 14 residues.

The rearrangement uses TRBV5-4 and TRBJ2-1, with 8 positions matching TRBD2. The ends lost 4 bases at V and 5 bases at J; junction bases unmatched: 8. Germline V gene lookup returns CDR1 SGHNT and CDR2 YYREEE (reference sequence). The CDR3 sequence is 15 residues long. CDR3 protein: CASSRGGGTDNEQFF. The CDR3 nucleotides are TGTGCCAGCAGCCGGGGGGGAGGGACCGACAATGAGCAGTTCTTC.

The chain has TRBV7-7 and TRBJ2-4, with TRBD1 as a possible D gene (5 bases). The germline V gene encodes CDR1 SSHAT and CDR2 FNYEAQ (reference sequence). V lost 5 bases and J lost 9, with 14 bases in between. This CDR3 contains 13 residues. The CDR3 nucleotides read TGTGCCAGCAGCCCGTCGACAGAAGGCATTCAGTACTTC. Translated, it gives CASSPSTEGIQYF.

The J gene is TRBJ2-7, the V gene TRBV7-3; D might be TRBD1 (5 bases). There are 13 residues in the CDR3. V lost 3 bases to trimming and J lost 4 bases, with 10 bases between them. CDR1 is SGHTA, CDR2 FQGTGA, per germline. The CDR3 loop is CASSFGQSYEQYF. Written as DNA, the CDR3 is TGTGCCAGCAGCTTTGGACAAAGTTACGAGCAGTACTTC.

V gene TRBV28 combines with J gene TRBJ2-7; D possibly corresponds to TRBD1 (6 bases). This CDR3 spans 11 amino acids. Trimming shortened V by 9 bases and J by 4 bases, and 10 bases separated the two germline ends. The V gene's germline CDR1 is MDHEN and CDR2 SYDVKM. This CDR3 is CASKTGYEQYF. Written as DNA, the CDR3 is TGTGCCAGTAAAACAGGGTACGAGCAGTACTTC.

CDR3 protein: CASSQPGQGAYEQYF. Written as DNA, the CDR3 is TGTGCCAGCAGTCAGCCGGGACAGGGAGCCTACGAGCAGTACTTC. J is TRBJ2-7 and V is TRBV2, with 9 positions matching TRBD1. Germline CDR1 and CDR2: SNHLY and FYNNEI. J was trimmed by 2 bases and V by 5 bases; bases with no gene match: 7. CDR3 length: 15 amino acids.

The chain uses TRBV28 and TRBJ1-5, with TRBD1 as a possible D gene (6 bases). In germline, CDR1 is MDHEN, CDR2 SYDVKM. Trimming took off 9 bases at V and 3 bases at J, with 12 bases between the two ends. This CDR3 is built from 13 residues. CDR3 residues: CASIGDNNQPQHF. DNA of the CDR3: TGTGCCAGTATTGGGGACAACAATCAGCCCCAGCATTTT.

This clone was observed once. The chain couples TRBV6-5 to TRBJ2-2, with 10 bases identical to TRBD2. The CDR3 contains 15 residues. Germline assignment: CDR1 MNHEY and CDR2 SVGAGI. After removal of 6 bases from V and 5 bases from J, the junction contained 6 bases not matched to a gene. DNA for the CDR3: TGTGCCAGCAGCCTCGGGACTAGCGTTACCGGGGAGCTGTTTTTT. It translates to CASSLGTSVTGELFF.

The chain links TRBV30 to TRBJ2-2; tentative D call: TRBD2 (5 bases). This CDR3 comprises 14 residues. The V end lost 3 bases, the J end lost 0 bases, and 8 bases lay between the germline ends. Germline-derived CDR1 and CDR2 are GTSNPN and SVGIG (reference sequence). CDR3 DNA: TGTGCCTGGAGGGGCGGGCCGAACACCGGGGAGCTGTTTTTT. This codes for CAWRGGPNTGELFF. Variable domain in full (rest from reference TRBV30 and TRBJ2-2): SQTIHQWPATLVQPVGSPLSLECTVEGTSNPNLYWYRQAAGRGLQLLFYSVGIGQISSEVPQNLSASRPQDRQFILSSKKLLLSDSGFYLCAWRGGPNTGELFFGEGSRLTVL.

The V and J genes are TRBV5-6 and TRBJ2-1; 8 nucleotides agree with TRBD1. Germline CDR1 reads SGHDT; CDR2 reads YYEEEE. CDR3 size: 16 residues. V lost 5 bases to trimming and J lost 3 bases; unmatched junction nucleotides: 10. This CDR3 reads CASSMTGANLYNEQFF. CDR3 in DNA: TGTGCCAGCAGTATGACAGGGGCGAATCTCTACAATGAGCAGTTCTTC.

The V gene is TRBV28, the J gene TRBJ2-7; 10 nucleotides align to TRBD1. V lost 6 bases to trimming and J lost 3 bases; unmatched junction nucleotides: 5. The CDR3 sequence is 14 residues long. Germline loops: CDR1 MDHEN, CDR2 SYDVKM. Here the CDR3 DNA reads TGTGCCAGCAGCCAGGGGGACAGGGGCTACGAGCAGTACTTC. Its protein is CASSQGDRGYEQYF.

This clone was picked up a small number of times. The genes are TRBV19 and TRBJ2-2, with D perhaps TRBD1 (5 bases). The CDR3 consists of 15 residues. V dropped 3 bases and J dropped 5 bases, with 13 bases sitting between them. From germline, CDR1 is LNHDA and CDR2 SQIVND (reference sequence). The CDR3 region is CASSIQGRATGELFF. CDR3 DNA: TGTGCCAGTAGTATTCAGGGCAGGGCGACCGGGGAGCTGTTTTTT. The complete variable domain, with remaining parts taken from reference TRBV19 and TRBJ2-2, reads DGGITQSPKYLFRKEGQNVTLSCEQNLNHDAMYWYRQDPGQGLRLIYYSQIVNDFQKGDIAEGYSVSREKKESFPLTVTSAQKNPTAFYLCASSIQGRATGELFFGEGSRLTVL.

Here the CDR3 reads CASSKDTGLYGYTF. In DNA, the CDR3 is TGTGCCAGCAGCAAGGACACCGGTCTCTATGGCTACACCTTC. The chain has TRBV6-5 and TRBJ1-2; weak D call: TRBD1 (5 bases). This CDR3 region has 14 residues. Between the trimmed V and J ends, which lost 6 bases and 4 bases, there was a span of 15 bases. Per the germline V gene, CDR1 is MNHEY and CDR2 is SVGAGI.

The chain links TRBV19 to TRBJ2-5; TRBD1 agrees at 10 bases. With the DNA end fitting TRBJ2-7 better, the J assignment may be wrong. The germline CDR1 and CDR2 sequences are LNHDA and SQIVND (reference sequence). This CDR3 spans 16 amino acids. In DNA form, the CDR3 reads TGTGCCAGTAGTACTGTCGCATTAGGACAGGGGGTCGAGCAGTACTTC. It codes for CASSTVALGQGVEQYF.

This chain connects TRBV7-2 to TRBJ2-7; D is perhaps TRBD1 (6 bases). Germline values: CDR1 SGHTA, CDR2 FQGNSA. Trimming left V 3 bases short and J 2 bases short, with 11 bases between. This CDR3 has 14 residues. The CDR3 DNA reads TGTGCCAGCAGCTTTAACAGGGCCCCCTACGAGCAGTACTTC. Translation gives CASSFNRAPYEQYF. The full variable domain, rest sourced from reference TRBV7-2 and TRBJ2-7, is GAGVSQSPSNKVTEKGKDVELRCDPISGHTALYWYRQSLGQGLEFLIYFQGNSAPDKSGLPSDRFSAERTGGSVSTLTIQRTQQEDSAVYLCASSFNRAPYEQYFGPGTRLTVT.

V gene TRBV6-5 combines with J gene TRBJ2-1, with D tentatively TRBD2 (5 bases). Between the trimmed V and J ends, which lost 9 bases and 0 bases, there was a span of 12 bases. Germline V gene data show CDR1 as MNHEY and CDR2 as SVGAGI. The CDR3 sequence is 14 residues long. CDR3 loop: CASKGAVSYNEQFF. The CDR3 region has the DNA TGTGCCAGTAAGGGAGCTGTCTCCTACAATGAGCAGTTCTTC.

This sequence joins TRBV4-3 and TRBJ2-3; D might be TRBD2 (5 bases). This CDR3 has 15 residues. V lost 1 base and J lost 4, with 12 bases in between. Looked up from germline, CDR1 is LGHNA and CDR2 is YSLEER. The CDR3: CASSQAWERADTQYF. As DNA, the CDR3 is TGCGCCAGCAGCCAAGCGTGGGAGAGGGCAGATACGCAGTATTTT.